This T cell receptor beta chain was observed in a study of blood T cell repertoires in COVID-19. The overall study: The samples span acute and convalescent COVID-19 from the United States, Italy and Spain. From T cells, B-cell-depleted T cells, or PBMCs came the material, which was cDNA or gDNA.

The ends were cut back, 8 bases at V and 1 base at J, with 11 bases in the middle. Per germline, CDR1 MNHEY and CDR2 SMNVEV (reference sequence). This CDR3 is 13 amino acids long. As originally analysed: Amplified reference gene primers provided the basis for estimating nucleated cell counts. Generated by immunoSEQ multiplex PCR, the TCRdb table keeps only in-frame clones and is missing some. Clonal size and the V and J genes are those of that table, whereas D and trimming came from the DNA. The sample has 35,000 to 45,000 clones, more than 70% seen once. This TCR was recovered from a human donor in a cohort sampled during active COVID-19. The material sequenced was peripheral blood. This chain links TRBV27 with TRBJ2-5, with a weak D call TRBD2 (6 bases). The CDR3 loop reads CASGKRVQETQYF. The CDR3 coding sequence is TGTGCCAGCGGGAAGCGGGTCCAAGAGACCCAGTACTTC.